This TCR beta chain was sequenced during a study of T-cell memory formation after mild COVID-19. This clonotype was observed a handful of times. Via MiXCR, TCRdb re-called the 5' RACE reads, giving one row per CDR3 protein. The data contain roughly 250,000 distinct CDR3 sequences, over 15% of them singletons. This CDR3 spans 12 amino acids. The V gene end was trimmed by 4 bases and the J gene end by 10 bases; junction bases not matched to a gene: 7. CDR1 and CDR2 (germline): SGDLS, YYNGEE. This rearrangement joins TRBV9 to TRBJ1-1; 7 nucleotides line up with TRBD1. This clonotype was sampled from a man younger than 30 who had mild COVID-19 (a few samples of this study predate the infection). Cell type and time point are not known. The specimen was PBMCs or a T cell subset sorted from them (not recorded which). Here the CDR3 reads CASSPDRVGAFF. CDR3 nucleotide sequence: TGTGCCAGCAGCCCCGACAGGGTAGGAGCTTTCTTT.